This TCR beta chain was captured by sequencing in a study of T cell changes during pregnancy in multiple sclerosis. This CDR3 has 16 residues. With 0 bases removed from V and 6 bases from J, the gap between germline ends came to 16 bases. Germline CDR1 SGDLS, CDR2 YYNGEE. Assay: immunoSEQ multiplex PCR; the TCRdb copy retains only in-frame clones and omits some. The profile shows tens of thousands of clones, roughly 87% of them singletons. This specimen was CD4+ T cells from peripheral blood mononuclear cells, taken in the first trimester of pregnancy. The chain joins TRBV9 to TRBJ1-5; possible D gene TRBD1, 5 bases. This TCR was sampled from a female donor with multiple sclerosis, enrolled in a pregnancy study. Written as DNA, the CDR3 is TGTGCCAGCAGCGTAGAGGGCAGGGAAGGGATTCAGCCCCAGCATTTT. It yields the protein CASSVEGREGIQPQHF.